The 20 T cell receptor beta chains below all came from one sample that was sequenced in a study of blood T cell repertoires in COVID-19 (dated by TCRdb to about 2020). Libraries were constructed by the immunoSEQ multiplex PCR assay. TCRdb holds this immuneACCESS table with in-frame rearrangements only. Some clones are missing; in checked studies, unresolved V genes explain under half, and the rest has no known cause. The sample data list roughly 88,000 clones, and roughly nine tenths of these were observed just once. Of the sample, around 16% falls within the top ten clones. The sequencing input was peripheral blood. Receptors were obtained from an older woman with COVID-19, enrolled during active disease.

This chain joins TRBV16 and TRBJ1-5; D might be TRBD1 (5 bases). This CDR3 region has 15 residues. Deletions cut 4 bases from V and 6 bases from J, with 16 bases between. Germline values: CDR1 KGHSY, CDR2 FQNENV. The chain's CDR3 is CASSLNPGGTQPQHF. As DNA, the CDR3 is TGTGCCAGCAGCCTCAACCCGGGGGGTACTCAGCCCCAGCATTTT.

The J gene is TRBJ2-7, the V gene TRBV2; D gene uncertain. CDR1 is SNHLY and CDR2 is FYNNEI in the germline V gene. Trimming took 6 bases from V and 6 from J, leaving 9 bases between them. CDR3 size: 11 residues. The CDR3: CASSARSEQYF. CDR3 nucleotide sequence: TGTGCCAGCAGCGCCCGGTCCGAGCAGTACTTC.

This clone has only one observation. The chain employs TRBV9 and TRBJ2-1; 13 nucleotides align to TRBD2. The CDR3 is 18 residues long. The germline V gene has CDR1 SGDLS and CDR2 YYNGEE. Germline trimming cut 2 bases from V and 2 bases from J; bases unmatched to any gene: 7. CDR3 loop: CASSVRGLAGITYNEQFF. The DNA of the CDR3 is TGTGCCAGCAGCGTGCGGGGACTAGCGGGGATCACCTACAATGAGCAGTTCTTC.

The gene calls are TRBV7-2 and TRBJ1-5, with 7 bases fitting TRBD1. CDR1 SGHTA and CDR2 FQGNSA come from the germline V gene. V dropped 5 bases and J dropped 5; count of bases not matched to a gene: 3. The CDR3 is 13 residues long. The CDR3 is CASSRQGYQPQHF. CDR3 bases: TGTGCCAGCAGCAGACAGGGTTATCAGCCCCAGCATTTT. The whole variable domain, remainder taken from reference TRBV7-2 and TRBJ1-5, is GAGVSQSPSNKVTEKGKDVELRCDPISGHTALYWYRQSLGQGLEFLIYFQGNSAPDKSGLPSDRFSAERTGGSVSTLTIQRTQQEDSAVYLCASSRQGYQPQHFGDGTRLSIL.

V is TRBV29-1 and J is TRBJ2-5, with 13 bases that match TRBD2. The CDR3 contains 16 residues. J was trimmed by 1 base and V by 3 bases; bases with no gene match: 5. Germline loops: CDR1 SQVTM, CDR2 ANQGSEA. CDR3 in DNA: TGCAGCGTTGATCGGGGACTAGCGGGGAGCCAAGAGACCCAGTACTTC. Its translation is CSVDRGLAGSQETQYF.

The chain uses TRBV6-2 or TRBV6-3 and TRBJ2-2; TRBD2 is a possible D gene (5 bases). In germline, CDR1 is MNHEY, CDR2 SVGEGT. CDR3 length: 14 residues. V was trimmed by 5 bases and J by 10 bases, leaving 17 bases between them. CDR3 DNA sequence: TGTGCCAGCAGTCCCTCTTTCCGGCGGGCGGAGCTGTTTTTT. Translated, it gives CASSPSFRRAELFF.

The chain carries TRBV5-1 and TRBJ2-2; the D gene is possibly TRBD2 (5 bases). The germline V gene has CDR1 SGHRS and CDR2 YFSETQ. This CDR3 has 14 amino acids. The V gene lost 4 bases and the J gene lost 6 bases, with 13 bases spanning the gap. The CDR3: CASSPLETPGELFF. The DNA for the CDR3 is TGCGCCAGCAGCCCACTAGAAACCCCCGGGGAGCTGTTTTTT.

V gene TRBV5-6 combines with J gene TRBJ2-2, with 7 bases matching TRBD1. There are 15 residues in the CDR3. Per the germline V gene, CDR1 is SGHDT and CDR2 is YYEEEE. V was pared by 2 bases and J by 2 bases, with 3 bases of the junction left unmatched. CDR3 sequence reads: CASSFRDRNTGELFF. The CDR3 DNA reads TGTGCCAGCAGCTTCCGGGACAGAAACACCGGGGAGCTGTTTTTT. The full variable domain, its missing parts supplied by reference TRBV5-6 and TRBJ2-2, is DAGVTQSPTHLIKTRGQQVTLRCSPKSGHDTVSWYQQALGQGPQFIFQYYEEEERQRGNFPDRFSGHQFPNYSSELNVNALLLGDSALYLCASSFRDRNTGELFFGEGSRLTVL.

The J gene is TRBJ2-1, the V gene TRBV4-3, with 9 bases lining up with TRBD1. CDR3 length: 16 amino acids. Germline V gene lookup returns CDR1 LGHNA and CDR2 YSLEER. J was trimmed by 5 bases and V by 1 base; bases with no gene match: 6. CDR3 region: CASSQGGGTGNNEQFF. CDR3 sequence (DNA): TGCGCCAGCAGCCAAGGGGGAGGGACAGGGAACAATGAGCAGTTCTTC.

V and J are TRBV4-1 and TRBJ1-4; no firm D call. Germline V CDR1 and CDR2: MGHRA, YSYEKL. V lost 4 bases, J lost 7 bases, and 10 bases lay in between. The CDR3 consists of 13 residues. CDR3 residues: CASSRGEIEKLFF. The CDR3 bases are TGCGCCAGCAGCCGCGGGGAGATTGAAAAACTGTTTTTT.

CDR3 amino acids: CAWSWELDYGYTF. The CDR3, as DNA: TGTGCCTGGAGTTGGGAGCTAGACTATGGCTACACCTTC. The rearrangement joins TRBV30 to TRBJ1-2; D is unclear. Trimming left V 2 bases short and J 3 bases short, with 10 bases between. Per germline, CDR1 GTSNPN and CDR2 SVGIG (reference sequence). This CDR3 is 13 amino acids long.

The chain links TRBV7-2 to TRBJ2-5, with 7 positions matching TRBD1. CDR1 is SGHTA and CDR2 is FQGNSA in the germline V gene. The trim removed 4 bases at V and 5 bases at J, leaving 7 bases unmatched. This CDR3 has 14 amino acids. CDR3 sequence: CASSSGQLPETQYF. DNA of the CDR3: TGTGCCAGCAGCTCGGGACAGCTACCTGAGACCCAGTACTTC.

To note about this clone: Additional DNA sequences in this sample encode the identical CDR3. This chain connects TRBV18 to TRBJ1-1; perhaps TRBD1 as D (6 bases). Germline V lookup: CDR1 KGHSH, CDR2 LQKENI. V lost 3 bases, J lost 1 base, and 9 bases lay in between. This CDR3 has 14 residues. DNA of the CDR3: TGTGCCAGCTCACCCGGACAGTCGAACACTGAAGCTTTCTTT. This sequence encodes CASSPGQSNTEAFF.

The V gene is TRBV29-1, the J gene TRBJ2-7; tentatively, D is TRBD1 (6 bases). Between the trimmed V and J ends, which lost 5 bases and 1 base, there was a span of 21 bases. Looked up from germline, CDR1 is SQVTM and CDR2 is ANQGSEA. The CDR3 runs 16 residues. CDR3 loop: CSVCLAETGISYEQYF. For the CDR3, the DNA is TGCAGCGTTTGTTTGGCGGAAACAGGGATTTCCTACGAGCAGTACTTC.

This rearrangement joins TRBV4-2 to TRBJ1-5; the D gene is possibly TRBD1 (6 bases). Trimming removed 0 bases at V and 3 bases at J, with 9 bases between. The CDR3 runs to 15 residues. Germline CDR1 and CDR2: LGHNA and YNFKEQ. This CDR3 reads CASSQEWTVNQPQHF. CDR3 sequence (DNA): TGTGCCAGCAGCCAAGAGTGGACAGTCAATCAGCCCCAGCATTTT.

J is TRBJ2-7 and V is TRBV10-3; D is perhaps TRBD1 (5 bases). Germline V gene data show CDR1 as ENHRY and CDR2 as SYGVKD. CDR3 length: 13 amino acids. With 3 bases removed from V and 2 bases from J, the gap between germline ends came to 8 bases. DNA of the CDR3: TGTGCCATCAGTGATCAGGGTACCTACGAGCAGTACTTC. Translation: CAISDQGTYEQYF.

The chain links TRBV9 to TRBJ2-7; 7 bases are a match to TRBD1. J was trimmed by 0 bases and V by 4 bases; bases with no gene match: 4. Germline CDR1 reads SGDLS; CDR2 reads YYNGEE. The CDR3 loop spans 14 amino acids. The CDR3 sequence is CASSPRQGSYEQYF. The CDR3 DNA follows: TGTGCCAGCAGCCCCCGACAGGGCTCCTACGAGCAGTACTTC.

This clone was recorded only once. This chain's CDR3 is CASSVGGMNTEAFF. DNA for the CDR3: TGTGCCAGCAGCGTAGGCGGCATGAACACTGAAGCTTTCTTT. V gene TRBV9 combines with J gene TRBJ1-1; no definite D call. CDR1 SGDLS and CDR2 YYNGEE come from the germline V gene. There are 14 residues in the CDR3. V was cut by 0 bases and J by 0 bases, with 6 bases left in between.

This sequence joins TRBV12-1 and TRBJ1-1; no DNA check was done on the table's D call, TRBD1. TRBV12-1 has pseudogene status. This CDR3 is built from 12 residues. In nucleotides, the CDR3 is TGTGCCAGCAGATGGACAAAAACTGAGGCTTTCTTT. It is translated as CASRWTKTEAFF.

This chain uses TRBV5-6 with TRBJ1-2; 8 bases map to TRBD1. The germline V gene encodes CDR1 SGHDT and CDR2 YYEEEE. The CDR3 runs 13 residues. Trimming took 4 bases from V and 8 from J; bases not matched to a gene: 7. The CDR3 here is CASSPTGVEGYTF. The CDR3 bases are TGTGCCAGCAGCCCGACAGGGGTGGAGGGCTACACCTTC. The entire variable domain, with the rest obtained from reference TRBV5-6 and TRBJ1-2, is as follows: DAGVTQSPTHLIKTRGQQVTLRCSPKSGHDTVSWYQQALGQGPQFIFQYYEEEERQRGNFPDRFSGHQFPNYSSELNVNALLLGDSALYLCASSPTGVEGYTFGSGTRLTVV.